This T cell receptor beta chain was captured in a study of CD8 T cells in ankylosing spondylitis. Germline CDR1 KGHDR, CDR2 SFDVKD. The V segment lost 5 bases and the J segment 2 bases; nucleotides outside the gene matches: 9. The CDR3 runs 17 residues. Quantitative 5'-RACE with molecular barcodes was used to make the TCR beta libraries. TCRdb re-derived calls from the 5' RACE reads in MiXCR, one entry per CDR3 protein. Here the sample spans a few hundred thousand distinct CDR3 sequences, about 20% being singletons. The sequencing sample was made of blood, either unsorted or a sorted T cell fraction (not recorded which). The source of this sequence is a male donor with ankylosing spondylitis or in good health (not recorded which). The chain combines TRBV24-1 with TRBJ2-5; TRBD1 agrees at 11 bases. In DNA, the CDR3 is TGTGCCACCAGTGGGGCCCGGGACAGGGGGATTCAAGAGACCCAGTACTTC. Translated, it gives CATSGARDRGIQETQYF.